Each of the 11 T cell receptor beta chains below was sequenced from the same sample in a study of blood T cell repertoires in COVID-19. The table came from immunoSEQ multiplex PCR; TCRdb's copy has only in-frame clones and leaves some out. The table includes approximately 210,000 clones, under 90% detected once. The specimen was peripheral blood. The receptors originated from a middle-aged woman with active or convalescent COVID-19.

The chain uses TRBV30 and TRBJ2-7; the D gene is possibly TRBD1 (7 bases). The CDR3 length is 13 residues. Trimming took 5 bases from V and 2 from J, leaving 13 bases between them. CDR1 is GTSNPN and CDR2 is SVGIG in the germline V gene (reference sequence). CDR3 DNA sequence: TGTGCCTGGGGGGGGACAGCCACCTACGAGCAGTACTTC. Protein product: CAWGGTATYEQYF.

This chain uses TRBV27 with TRBJ1-5; 9 bases are a match to TRBD1. J lost 0 bases, V lost 2 bases, and 2 bases had no gene match. CDR3 size: 16 residues. The V gene's germline CDR1 is MNHEY and CDR2 SMNVEV (reference sequence). The CDR3 spells CASSLGTGYSNQPQHF. The CDR3 coding sequence is TGTGCCAGCAGTTTAGGGACAGGGTATAGCAATCAGCCCCAGCATTTT.

V is TRBV29-1 and J is TRBJ1-3; D is unresolved. This CDR3 spans 14 amino acids. The germline V gene encodes CDR1 SQVTM and CDR2 ANQGSEA. Trimming pared 0 bases from V and 1 base from J, leaving 7 bases between. In nucleotides, the CDR3 is TGCAGCGTTGAAGATCACATGTCTGGAAACACCATATATTTT. Its protein is CSVEDHMSGNTIYF.

The chain links TRBV5-5 to TRBJ1-1; possible D gene TRBD1, 5 bases. This CDR3 is built from 18 residues. CDR1 and CDR2 from the germline V gene are SGHKS and YYEKEE (reference sequence). Trimming left V 4 bases short and J 0 bases short, with 22 bases between. CDR3 DNA: TGTGCCAGCAGCCCATATACCTCTCCGGGACTGCTGAACACTGAAGCTTTCTTT. Its protein is CASSPYTSPGLLNTEAFF.

This chain connects TRBV6-5 to TRBJ1-2; D is possibly TRBD1 (6 bases). The CDR3 sequence is 14 residues long. The ends were cut back, 6 bases at V and 7 bases at J, with 18 bases in the middle. Per the germline V gene, CDR1 is MNHEY and CDR2 is SVGAGI. The CDR3 protein is CASSSGTFFSGYTF. In nucleotides, the CDR3 is TGTGCCAGCAGCTCCGGGACATTCTTCTCTGGCTACACCTTC.

CDR3: CSVEGTGGYEQYF. The CDR3 coding sequence is TGCAGCGTTGAAGGGACAGGGGGTTACGAGCAGTACTTC. The V and J genes are TRBV29-1 and TRBJ2-7; 10 bases align to TRBD1. CDR3 length: 13 amino acids. The V gene's germline CDR1 is SQVTM and CDR2 ANQGSEA. Unmatched junction bases numbered 1, after V lost 1 base and J lost 4 bases.

The V and J genes are TRBV7-2 and TRBJ1-1; D might be TRBD1 (6 bases). The germline V gene has CDR1 SGHTA and CDR2 FQGNSA. The CDR3 has 14 amino acids. Trimming removed 5 bases from V and 5 bases from J, with 15 bases in between. The DNA of the CDR3 is TGTGCCAGCAGCACTCGGGGGGGGCAAACTGAAGCTTTCTTT. This sequence encodes CASSTRGGQTEAFF.

The V call is TRBV21-1, the J call TRBJ2-1; the DNA was not used to check the table's D call, TRBD2. TRBV21-1 is described as a pseudogene. The CDR3 runs to 16 residues. CDR3 coding DNA: TGTGCCAGCAGCAAGCGAAGGGGACTAGTGTACAATGAGCAGTTCTTC. Protein: CASSKRRGLVYNEQFF.

This chain connects TRBV14 to TRBJ1-2; D is perhaps TRBD1 (5 bases). The CDR3 contains 14 residues. Germline CDR1 is SGHDN and CDR2 is FVKESK. V lost 0 bases and J 4 bases, leaving 9 bases between the germline ends. CDR3 coding DNA: TGTGCCAGCAGCCAAGACCGGGGGGTCTATGGCTACACCTTC. This encodes CASSQDRGVYGYTF.

V is TRBV13 and J is TRBJ2-7; 10 nucleotides match TRBD1. Germline lookup yields CDR1 PRHDT and CDR2 FYEKMQ (reference sequence). Unmatched junction bases numbered 5, after V lost 5 bases and J lost 1 base. This CDR3 is 15 amino acids long. The CDR3 DNA reads TGTGCCAGCAGCCCGGACAGGGGGAAGTCCTACGAGCAGTACTTC. This codes for CASSPDRGKSYEQYF.

The chain couples TRBV10-3 to TRBJ2-1; the match to TRBD1 covers 7 bases. The CDR3 extends over 14 amino acids. After removal of 3 bases from V and 4 bases from J, the junction contained 3 bases not matched to a gene. CDR1 is ENHRY, CDR2 SYGVKD, per germline. For the CDR3, the DNA is TGTGCCATCAGTGATAGACAGGGATACAATGAGCAGTTCTTC. Its protein product is CAISDRQGYNEQFF.